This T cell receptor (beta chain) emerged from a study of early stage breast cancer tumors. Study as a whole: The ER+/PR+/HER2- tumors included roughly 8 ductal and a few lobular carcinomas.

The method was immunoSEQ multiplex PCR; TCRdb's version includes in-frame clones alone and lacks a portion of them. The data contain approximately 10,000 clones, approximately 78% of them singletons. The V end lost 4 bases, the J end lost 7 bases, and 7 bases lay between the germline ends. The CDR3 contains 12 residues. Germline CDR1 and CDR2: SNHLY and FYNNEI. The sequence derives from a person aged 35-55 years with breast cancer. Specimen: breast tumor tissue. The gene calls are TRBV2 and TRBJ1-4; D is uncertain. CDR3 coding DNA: TGTGCCAGCAGTGGCGCAGGTGAAAAACTGTTTTTT. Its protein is CASSGAGEKLFF.